This T cell receptor (delta chain) appears in the sequencing data of a study of gamma-delta T cells after stem cell transplantation. Concerning this clone: A read error likely explains this, since a far larger clone differs by one base.

From germline, CDR1 is GEAIGNYY and CDR2 EKD. CDR3 length: 18 residues. TCRdb processed the RT-PCR reads again with the CATT caller. The table records around 1,600 delta-chain clones, around 50% of them present only once. The sequence derives from a human donor. It is not recorded whose cells these are; they may come from a transplant donor. Sample: gamma-delta T cells. The V gene is TRDV2, the J gene TRDJ1; D is ambiguous. CDR3 bases: TGTGCCTGTTCCTCCCTGGACAACCGGTCTTCGTACACCGGTAAACTCATCTTT. As protein: CACSSLDNRSSYTGKLIF.